This TCR beta chain originates from a study of blood T cells in healthy people across ages. Study results and caveats: Greater diversity and more naive CD4+ cells were seen in long-lived donors than in aged donors.

Primers used in a second PCR of roughly 7 to 12 cycles were a sample-barcoded 5' primer and a J-beta primer mix. From the 5' RACE reads, TCRdb called clonotypes with MiXCR, one entry per CDR3 protein. The table has some 1 million distinct CDR3 sequences, 35% to 55% seen once. V shed 1 base, J shed 0 bases, and the junction held 5 bases outside the gene matches. This CDR3 spans 16 amino acids. Germline assignment: CDR1 SGHRS and CDR2 YFSETQ. Details on this clonotype: Its antigen is unidentified.

The chain recombines TRBV5-1 with TRBJ1-1; 8 bases match TRBD1. Sequencing used blood. This sequence originates from a woman aged 60-70 years in good health. CDR3 sequence reads: CASSLLTGGMNTEAFF. The CDR3 DNA sequence: TGCGCCAGCAGCTTGCTTACAGGGGGTATGAACACTGAAGCTTTCTTT. Full variable domain (rest looked up from reference TRBV5-1 and TRBJ1-1): KAGVTQTPRYLIKTRGQQVTLSCSPISGHRSVSWYQQTPGQGLQFLFEYFSETQRNKGNFPGRFSGRQFSNSRSEMNVSTLELGDSALYLCASSLLTGGMNTEAFFGQGTRLTVV.